What follows are 5 T cell receptor beta chains derived from one specimen sequenced in a study of shared clonotypes between healthy human individuals. The data were produced by immunoSEQ multiplex PCR, yet TCRdb's version contains in-frame clones alone and is incomplete. The sample contains 950,000 to 1,100,000 clones, approximately 80% of which appear only once. Sequencing was carried out using memory CD4+ T cells from PBMCs. Stated subset: CD45RA-negative fraction. The receptors derive from a man aged 18 to 29 in good health. Some clones in this sample may be carry-over from other donors' samples.

The rearrangement uses TRBV14 and TRBJ1-2; D remains ambiguous. Germline CDR1 reads SGHDN; CDR2 reads FVKESK. This CDR3 has 14 residues. Trimming shortened V by 1 base and J by 4 bases, and 10 bases separated the two germline ends. CDR3 in amino acids: CASSQGQATYGYTF. CDR3 DNA sequence: TGTGCCAGCAGCCAAGGCCAGGCTACCTATGGCTACACCTTC.

The chain couples TRBV21-1 to TRBJ1-2. TRBV21-1 is shown as a pseudogene. The CDR3 loop spans 15 amino acids. The CDR3 bases are TGTGCCAGCAGCAATGTGCTGGTATTTAGCTATGGCTACACCTTC. Its translation is CASSNVLVFSYGYTF.

Comment on this clone: The DNA is left out, because the CDR3 cannot be placed on it with certainty; the CDR3 is given as TCRdb lists it. This chain connects TRBV28 to TRBJ2-1; the DNA was not used to check the table's D call, TRBD1. The CDR3 comprises 12 residues, both ends counted. From germline, CDR1 is MDHEN and CDR2 SYDVKM. CDR3 region: CASSFGQGNWFF.

This clone has more than one count but fewer than ten. This chain connects TRBV7-7 to TRBJ2-2; no clear D gene. Trimming removed 3 bases at V and 6 bases at J, with 5 bases between. The CDR3 is 12 amino acids. From germline, CDR1 is SSHAT and CDR2 FNYEAQ (reference sequence). In DNA, the CDR3 is TGTGCCAGCAGCTTTTATGCCGGGGAGCTGTTTTTT. This codes for CASSFYAGELFF.

The chain uses TRBV5-1 and TRBJ2-5; unclear D gene. V lost 3 bases and J 3 bases, leaving 12 bases between the germline ends. The CDR3 consists of 14 residues. Germline lookup yields CDR1 SGHRS and CDR2 YFSETQ. This CDR3 reads CASSSPGGEETQYF. The CDR3 DNA is TGCGCCAGCAGCTCCCCCGGCGGAGAAGAGACCCAGTACTTC.